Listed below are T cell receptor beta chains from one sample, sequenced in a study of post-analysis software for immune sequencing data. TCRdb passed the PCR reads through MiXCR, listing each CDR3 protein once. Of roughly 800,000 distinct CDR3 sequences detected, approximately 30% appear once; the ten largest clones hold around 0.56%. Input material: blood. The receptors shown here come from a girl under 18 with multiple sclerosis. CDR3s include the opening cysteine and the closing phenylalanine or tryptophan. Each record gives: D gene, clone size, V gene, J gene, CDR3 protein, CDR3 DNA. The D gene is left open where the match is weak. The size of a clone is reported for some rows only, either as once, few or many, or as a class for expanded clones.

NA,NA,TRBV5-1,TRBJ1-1,CATRDIRNTEAFF,TGCGCCACCCGGGACATTCGGAACACTGAAGCTTTCTTT
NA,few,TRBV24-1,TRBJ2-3,CATSGRQGGTDTQYF,TGTGCCACCAGTGGGAGACAGGGAGGAACAGATACGCAGTATTTT
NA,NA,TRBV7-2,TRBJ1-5,CASSLEAGRAQHF,TGTGCCAGCAGCTTAGAGGCGGGCCGGGCCCAGCATTTT
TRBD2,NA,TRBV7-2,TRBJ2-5,CASSLSRREGRETQYF,TGTGCCAGCAGCTTATCGCGGCGGGAGGGCCGCGAGACCCAGTACTTC
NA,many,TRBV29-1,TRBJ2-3,CSAMTGFTPDTQYF,TGCAGCGCAATGACAGGCTTCACTCCAGATACGCAGTATTTT
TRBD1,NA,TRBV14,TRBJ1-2,CASSLRQGGGGYTF,TGTGCCAGCAGCCTGAGACAGGGCGGGGGTGGCTACACCTTC
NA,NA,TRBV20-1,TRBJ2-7,CSARDSVWTTHYEQYF,TGCAGTGCTAGAGATTCAGTTTGGACAACTCACTACGAGCAGTACTTC
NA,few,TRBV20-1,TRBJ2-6,CSAPDKGGNVLTF,TGCAGTGCTCCGGACAAGGGTGGCAACGTCCTGACTTTC
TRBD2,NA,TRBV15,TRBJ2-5,CALAGGTQETQYF,TGTGCCCTAGCGGGAGGCACCCAAGAGACCCAGTACTTC
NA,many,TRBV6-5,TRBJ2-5,CASSRDSPETQYF,TGTGCCAGCAGCCGGGACTCCCCCGAGACCCAGTACTTC
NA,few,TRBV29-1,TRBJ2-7,CSVATRVDEQYF,TGCAGCGTTGCCACAAGGGTAGACGAGCAGTACTTC
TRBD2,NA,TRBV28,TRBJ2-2,CASRSSGRPLIAGELFF,TGTGCCAGCCGTTCCAGCGGGAGACCACTTATAGCCGGGGAGCTGTTTTTT
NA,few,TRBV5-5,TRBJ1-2,CASSLDTGPDCTF,TGTGCCAGCAGCTTGGATACAGGACCTGATTGCACCTTC
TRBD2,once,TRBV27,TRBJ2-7,CASSDGRESYEQYF,TGTGCCAGCAGTGATGGGCGGGAGAGCTACGAGCAGTACTTC
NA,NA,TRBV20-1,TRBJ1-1,CSARPFLAGIDTEAFF,TGCAGTGCTAGACCCTTTTTAGCGGGCATCGACACTGAAGCTTTCTTT
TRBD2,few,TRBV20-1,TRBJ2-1,CSAAASGRALNVYNEQFF,TGCAGTGCGGCGGCTAGCGGGAGGGCCCTAAATGTCTACAATGAGCAGTTCTTC
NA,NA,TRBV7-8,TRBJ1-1,CASSSIGWTEAFF,TGTGCCAGCAGCTCGATCGGGTGGACTGAAGCTTTCTTT
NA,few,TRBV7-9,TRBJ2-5,CASSFGGIQETQYF,TGTGCCAGCAGCTTTGGCGGGATCCAAGAGACCCAGTACTTC
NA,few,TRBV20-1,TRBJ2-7,CSASPGQNEQYF,TGCAGTGCTAGCCCCGGACAGAACGAGCAGTACTTC
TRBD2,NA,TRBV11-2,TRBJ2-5,CASSKGTSRVGTQYF,TGTGCCAGCAGCAAGGGGACTAGCAGGGTCGGGACCCAGTACTTC
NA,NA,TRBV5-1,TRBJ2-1,CASSLTGTREQFF,TGCGCCAGCAGCTTGACGGGGACTCGCGAGCAGTTCTTC
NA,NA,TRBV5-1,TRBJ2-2,CASSLVRTTGELFF,TGCGCCAGCAGCTTGGTCCGGACCACCGGGGAGCTGTTTTTT
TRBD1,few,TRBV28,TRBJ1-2,CASSPNGPGQGNYGYTF,TGTGCCAGCAGCCCGAACGGTCCGGGACAGGGTAACTATGGCTACACCTTC
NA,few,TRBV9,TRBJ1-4,CASSVTGTSNEKLFF,TGTGCCAGCAGCGTTACCGGGACAAGTAATGAAAAACTGTTTTTT
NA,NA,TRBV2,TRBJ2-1,CASSEDRRVRNEQFF,TGTGCCAGCAGCGAAGACAGGAGGGTACGGAATGAGCAGTTCTTC
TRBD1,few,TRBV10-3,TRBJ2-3,CAISESPDRAPSTDTQYF,TGTGCCATCAGTGAGTCACCAGACAGGGCCCCTAGCACAGATACGCAGTATTTT
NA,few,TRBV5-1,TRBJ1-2,CASSLAGPGGYTF,TGCGCCAGCAGCTTGGCAGGGCCAGGCGGCTACACCTTC
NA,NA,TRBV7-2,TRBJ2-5,CASSLRSGETQYF,TGTGCCAGCAGCTTAAGATCGGGGGAGACCCAGTACTTC
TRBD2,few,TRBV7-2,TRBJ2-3,CASSSPVVAGLTTDTQYF,TGTGCCAGCAGCTCCCCAGTGGTAGCGGGATTAACCACAGATACGCAGTATTTT
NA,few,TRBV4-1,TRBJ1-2,CASSQVSGEYGYTF,TGCGCCAGCAGCCAGGTTTCAGGGGAGTATGGCTACACCTTC
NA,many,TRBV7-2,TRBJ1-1,CASSPGGMNTEAFF,TGTGCCAGCAGCCCCGGCGGAATGAACACTGAAGCTTTCTTT
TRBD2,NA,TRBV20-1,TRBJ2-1,CSAGAGTSGYNEQFF,TGCAGTGCTGGCGCCGGGACTAGCGGGTACAATGAGCAGTTCTTC
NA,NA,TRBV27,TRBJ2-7,CASSFGLRKSYEQYF,TGTGCCAGCAGTTTCGGCTTGAGGAAGTCCTACGAGCAGTACTTC
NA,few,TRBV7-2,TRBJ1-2,CASSLVGGGGYGYTF,TGTGCCAGCAGCTTAGTGGGGGGGGGCGGCTATGGCTACACCTTC
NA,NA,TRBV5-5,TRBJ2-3,CASSLTRVTSTDTQYF,TGTGCCAGCAGCTTGACCAGGGTTACTAGCACAGATACGCAGTATTTT
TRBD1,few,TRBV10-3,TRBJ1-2,CAISPTARGMNYGYTF,TGTGCCATCAGTCCGACCGCCAGGGGGATGAACTATGGCTACACCTTC
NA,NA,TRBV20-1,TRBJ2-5,CSARGRYYQETQYF,TGCAGTGCTAGGGGCAGGTACTACCAAGAGACCCAGTACTTC
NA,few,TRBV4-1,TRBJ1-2,CASSLEGGENYGYTF,TGCGCCAGCAGCCTTGAGGGCGGGGAGAACTATGGCTACACCTTC
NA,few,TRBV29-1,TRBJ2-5,CSVSPEETQYF,TGCAGCGTTTCCCCCGAGGAGACCCAGTACTTC
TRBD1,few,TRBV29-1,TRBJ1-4,CSVVQGADEKLFF,TGCAGCGTAGTGCAGGGGGCTGATGAAAAACTGTTTTTT
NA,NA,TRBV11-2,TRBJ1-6,CASSLELGVRNSPLHF,TGTGCCAGCAGCTTAGAATTGGGGGTGAGAAATTCACCCCTCCACTTT
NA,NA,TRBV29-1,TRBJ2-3,CSVEDPQGPDTQYF,TGCAGCGTTGAAGATCCGCAGGGACCAGATACGCAGTATTTT
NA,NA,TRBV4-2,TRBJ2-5,CASSQDPARFTYGQYF,TGTGCCAGCAGCCAAGATCCTGCCCGATTTACCTACGGGCAGTACTTC
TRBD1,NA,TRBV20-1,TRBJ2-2,CSARGAGGTGELFF,TGCAGTGCTAGAGGTGCAGGGGGCACCGGGGAGCTGTTTTTT
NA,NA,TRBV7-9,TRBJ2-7,CASSLAGRDSSEQYF,TGTGCCAGCAGCTTAGCGGGCAGGGACTCCTCCGAGCAGTACTTC
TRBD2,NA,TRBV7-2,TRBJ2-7,CASSLPGLAGRCNEQYF,TGTGCCAGCAGCTTACCGGGACTAGCGGGTCGATGCAATGAGCAGTACTTC
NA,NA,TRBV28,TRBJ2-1,CASSFRPRLGLYEQFF,TGTGCCAGCAGTTTTCGGCCGAGACTAGGGCTTTATGAGCAGTTCTTC
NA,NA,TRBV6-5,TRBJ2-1,CASSYSFLVLDEQFF,TGTGCCAGCAGTTACTCGTTTCTGGTCCTAGATGAGCAGTTCTTC
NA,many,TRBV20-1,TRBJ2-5,CSAPQGGETQYF,TGCAGTGCACCTCAGGGGGGAGAGACCCAGTACTTC
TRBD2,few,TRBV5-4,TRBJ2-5,CASSGGTSVAQYF,TGTGCCAGCAGCGGCGGGACTAGCGTTGCCCAGTACTTC
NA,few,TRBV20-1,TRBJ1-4,CSASPAAGLAANEKLFF,TGCAGTGCTAGCCCCGCGGCAGGCCTAGCGGCTAATGAAAAACTGTTTTTT
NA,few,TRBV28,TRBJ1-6,CASSQRGTANSPLHF,TGTGCCAGCAGCCAAAGGGGGACGGCTAATTCACCCCTCCACTTT
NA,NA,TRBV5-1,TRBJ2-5,CASTATGVETQYF,TGCGCCAGCACCGCCACCGGGGTGGAGACCCAGTACTTC
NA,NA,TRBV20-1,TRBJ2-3,CSARPPLPPPEDTQYF,TGCAGTGCTAGACCCCCGTTGCCTCCACCGGAGGATACGCAGTATTTT